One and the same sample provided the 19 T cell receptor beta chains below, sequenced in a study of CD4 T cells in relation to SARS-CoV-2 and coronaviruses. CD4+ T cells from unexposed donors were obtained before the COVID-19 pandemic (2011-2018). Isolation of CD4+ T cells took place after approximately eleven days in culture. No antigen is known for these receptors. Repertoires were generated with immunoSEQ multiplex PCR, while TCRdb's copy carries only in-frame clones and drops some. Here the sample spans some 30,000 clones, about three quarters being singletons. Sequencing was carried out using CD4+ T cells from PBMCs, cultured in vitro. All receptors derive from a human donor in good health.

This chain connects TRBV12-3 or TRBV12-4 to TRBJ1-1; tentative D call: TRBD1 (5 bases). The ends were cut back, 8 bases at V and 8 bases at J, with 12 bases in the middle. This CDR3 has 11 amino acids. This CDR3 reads CASGHWTEAFF. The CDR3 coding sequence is TGTGCCAGCGGACACTGGACAGAAGCTTTCTTT.

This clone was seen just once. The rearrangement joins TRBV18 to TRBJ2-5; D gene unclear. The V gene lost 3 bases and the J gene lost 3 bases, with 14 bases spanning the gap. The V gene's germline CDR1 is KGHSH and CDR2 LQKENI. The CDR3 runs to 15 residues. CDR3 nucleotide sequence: TGTGCCAGCTCACCTTACACGGCTGGCGAAGAGACCCAGTACTTC. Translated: CASSPYTAGEETQYF. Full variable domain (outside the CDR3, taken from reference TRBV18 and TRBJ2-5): NAGVMQNPRHLVRRRGQEARLRCSPMKGHSHVYWYRQLPEEGLKFMVYLQKENIIDESGMPKERFSAEFPKEGPSILRIQQVVRGDSAAYFCASSPYTAGEETQYFGPGTRLLVL.

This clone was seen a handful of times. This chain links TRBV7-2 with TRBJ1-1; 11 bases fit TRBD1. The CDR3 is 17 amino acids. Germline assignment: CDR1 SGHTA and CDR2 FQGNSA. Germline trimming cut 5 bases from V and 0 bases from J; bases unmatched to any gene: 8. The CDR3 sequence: CASSPGQGGVMNTEAFF. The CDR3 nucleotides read TGTGCCAGCAGCCCGGGACAGGGGGGGGTAATGAACACTGAAGCTTTCTTT.

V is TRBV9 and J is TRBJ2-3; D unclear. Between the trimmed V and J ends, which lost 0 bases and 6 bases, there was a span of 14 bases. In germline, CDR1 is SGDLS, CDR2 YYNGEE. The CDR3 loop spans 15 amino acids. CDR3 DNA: TGTGCCAGCAGCGTAGTGGGATCCGAACGGGATACGCAGTATTTT. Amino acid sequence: CASSVVGSERDTQYF.

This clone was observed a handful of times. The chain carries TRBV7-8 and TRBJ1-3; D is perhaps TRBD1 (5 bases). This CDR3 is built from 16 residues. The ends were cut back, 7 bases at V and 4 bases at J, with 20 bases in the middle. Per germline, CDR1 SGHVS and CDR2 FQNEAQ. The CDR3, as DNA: TGTGCCAGCAAGCCTCTGGAGGGGAGATCCGGAAACACCATATATTTT. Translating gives CASKPLEGRSGNTIYF.

This CDR3 is CASSFTRRDTGELFF. The CDR3 DNA reads TGTGCCAGCAGCTTTACTCGGAGGGACACCGGGGAGCTGTTTTTT. This chain uses TRBV11-2 with TRBJ2-2, with a weak D call TRBD2 (6 bases). In germline, CDR1 is SGHAT, CDR2 FQNNGV. V shed 3 bases and J shed 3 bases, with 11 bases lying between them. The CDR3 has 15 residues.

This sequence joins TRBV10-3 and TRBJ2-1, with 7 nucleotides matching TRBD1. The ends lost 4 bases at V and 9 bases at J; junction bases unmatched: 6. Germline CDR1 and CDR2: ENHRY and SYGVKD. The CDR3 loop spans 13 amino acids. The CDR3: CAISADRVSEQFF. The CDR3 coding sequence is TGTGCCATCAGTGCCGACAGGGTCTCTGAGCAGTTCTTC.

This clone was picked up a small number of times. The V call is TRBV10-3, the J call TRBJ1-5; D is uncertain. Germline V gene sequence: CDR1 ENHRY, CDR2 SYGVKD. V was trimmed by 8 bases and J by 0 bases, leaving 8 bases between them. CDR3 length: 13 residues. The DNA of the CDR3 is TGTGCCATCGGAAGTTATAGCAATCAGCCCCAGCATTTT. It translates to CAIGSYSNQPQHF.

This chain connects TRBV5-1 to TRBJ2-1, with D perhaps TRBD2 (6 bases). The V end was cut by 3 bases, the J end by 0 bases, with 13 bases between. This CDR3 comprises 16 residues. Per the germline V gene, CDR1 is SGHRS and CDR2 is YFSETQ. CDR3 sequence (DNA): TGCGCCAGCAGCTGGGGACTGGAACGCTCCTACAATGAGCAGTTCTTC. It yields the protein CASSWGLERSYNEQFF.

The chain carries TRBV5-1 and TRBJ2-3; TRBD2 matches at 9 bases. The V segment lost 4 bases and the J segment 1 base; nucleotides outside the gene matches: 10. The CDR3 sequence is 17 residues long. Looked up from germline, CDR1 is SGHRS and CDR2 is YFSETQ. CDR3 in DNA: TGCGCCAGCAGCAGGCTCCCCTCTAGCGGGGGCACAGATACGCAGTATTTT. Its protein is CASSRLPSSGGTDTQYF.

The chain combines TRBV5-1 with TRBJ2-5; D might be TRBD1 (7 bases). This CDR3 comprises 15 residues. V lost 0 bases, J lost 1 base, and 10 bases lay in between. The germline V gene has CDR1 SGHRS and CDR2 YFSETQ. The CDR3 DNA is TGCGCCAGCAGCTTGGCGGGGGACAGCCAAGAGACCCAGTACTTC. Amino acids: CASSLAGDSQETQYF. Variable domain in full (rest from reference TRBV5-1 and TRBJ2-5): KAGVTQTPRYLIKTRGQQVTLSCSPISGHRSVSWYQQTPGQGLQFLFEYFSETQRNKGNFPGRFSGRQFSNSRSEMNVSTLELGDSALYLCASSLAGDSQETQYFGPGTRLLVL.

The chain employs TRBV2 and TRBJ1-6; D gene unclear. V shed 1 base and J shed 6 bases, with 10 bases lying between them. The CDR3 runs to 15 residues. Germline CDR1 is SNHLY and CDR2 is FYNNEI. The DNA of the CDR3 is TGTGCCAGCAGTGAAGGTGGTCAGACTAATTCACCCCTCCACTTT. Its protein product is CASSEGGQTNSPLHF.

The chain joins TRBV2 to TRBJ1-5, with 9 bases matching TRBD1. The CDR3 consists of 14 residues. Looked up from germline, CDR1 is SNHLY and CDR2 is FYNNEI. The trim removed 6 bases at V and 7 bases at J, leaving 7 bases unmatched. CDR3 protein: CASSLGQGDQPQHF. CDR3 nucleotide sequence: TGTGCCAGCAGCTTGGGACAGGGAGACCAGCCCCAGCATTTT.

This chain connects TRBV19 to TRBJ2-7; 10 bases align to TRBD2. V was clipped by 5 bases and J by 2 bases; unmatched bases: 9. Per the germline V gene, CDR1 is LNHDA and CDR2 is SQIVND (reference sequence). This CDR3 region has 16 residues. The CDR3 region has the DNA TGTGCCAGTAGTGCCGCCGGGACTAGCGAGGCCTACGAGCAGTACTTC. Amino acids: CASSAAGTSEAYEQYF.

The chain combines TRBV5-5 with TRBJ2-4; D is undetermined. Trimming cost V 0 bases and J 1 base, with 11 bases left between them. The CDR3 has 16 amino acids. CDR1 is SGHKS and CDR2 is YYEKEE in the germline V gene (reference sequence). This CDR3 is CASSLGRVVAKNIQYF. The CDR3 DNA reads TGTGCCAGCAGCTTGGGACGGGTAGTTGCCAAAAACATTCAGTACTTC. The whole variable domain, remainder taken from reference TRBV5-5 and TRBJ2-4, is DAGVTQSPTHLIKTRGQQVTLRCSPISGHKSVSWYQQVLGQGPQFIFQYYEKEERGRGNFPDRFSARQFPNYSSELNVNALLLGDSALYLCASSLGRVVAKNIQYFGAGTRLSVL.

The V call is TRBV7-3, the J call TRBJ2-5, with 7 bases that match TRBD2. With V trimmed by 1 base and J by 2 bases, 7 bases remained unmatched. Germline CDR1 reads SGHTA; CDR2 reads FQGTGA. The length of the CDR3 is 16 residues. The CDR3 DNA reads TGTGCCAGCAGCTTAAACCCTGGGGGGGGACAAGAGACCCAGTACTTC. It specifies CASSLNPGGGQETQYF. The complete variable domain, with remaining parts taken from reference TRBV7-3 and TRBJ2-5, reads GAGVSQTPSNKVTEKGKYVELRCDPISGHTALYWYRQSLGQGPEFLIYFQGTGAADDSGLPNDRFFAVRPEGSVSTLKIQRTERGDSAVYLCASSLNPGGGQETQYFGPGTRLLVL.

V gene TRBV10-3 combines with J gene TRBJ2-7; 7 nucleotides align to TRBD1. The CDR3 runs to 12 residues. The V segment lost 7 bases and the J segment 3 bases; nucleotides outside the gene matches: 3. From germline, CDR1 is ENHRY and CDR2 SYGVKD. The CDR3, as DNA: TGTGCCATCAAGGACAGGAGCTACGAGCAGTACTTC. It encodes CAIKDRSYEQYF.

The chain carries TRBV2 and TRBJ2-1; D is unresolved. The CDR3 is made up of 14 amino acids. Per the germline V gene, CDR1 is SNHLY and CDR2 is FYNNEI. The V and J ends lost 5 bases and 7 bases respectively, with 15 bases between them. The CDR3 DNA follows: TGTGCCAGCAGTTCTGTGTCCCCTGGGAATGAGCAGTTCTTC. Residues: CASSSVSPGNEQFF.

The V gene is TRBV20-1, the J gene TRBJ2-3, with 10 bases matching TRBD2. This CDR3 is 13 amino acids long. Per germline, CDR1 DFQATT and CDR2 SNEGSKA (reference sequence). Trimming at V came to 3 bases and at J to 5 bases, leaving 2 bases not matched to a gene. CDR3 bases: TGCAGTGCTAGTCTAGCGGGGGAAGATACGCAGTATTTT. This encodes CSASLAGEDTQYF.